One sample yielded the 21 T cell receptor beta chains listed below, sequenced in a study of OX40 agonist ivuxolimab in advanced cancers. Produced via immunoSEQ multiplex PCR; TCRdb's table is partial and in-frame only. The sample includes 60,000 to 75,000 clones, 81% of them seen just once. The material was CD4+ or CD8+ T cells sorted from blood, obtained in a trial of the OX40 agonist ivuxolimab. These TCRs come from an adult with an advanced solid tumor such as melanoma, head and neck, liver or kidney cancer.

This clone was seen once. The J gene is TRBJ2-3, the V gene TRBV11-3; D is unclear. The germline gives CDR1 SGHNT, CDR2 YENEEA. The CDR3 extends over 13 amino acids. Trimming stripped 4 bases from V and 11 bases from J, with 16 bases between. As DNA, the CDR3 is TGTGCCAGCAGCTCCTCGTTTCGCGAGAGGCAGTATTTT. This encodes CASSSSFRERQYF.

This clone was seen more than once but under ten times. The J gene is TRBJ2-3, the V gene TRBV6-4; the D gene is possibly TRBD2 (7 bases). Germline V gives CDR1 MRHNA, CDR2 SNTAGT. CDR3 size: 15 residues. Trimming removed 6 bases at V and 2 bases at J, with 15 bases between. This chain's CDR3 is CASSPMGGATDTQYF. DNA for the CDR3: TGTGCCAGCAGCCCAATGGGGGGGGCCACAGATACGCAGTATTTT.

Written as DNA, the CDR3 is TGTGCCACCAGCAGGCCGACAGGGGAAGAGACCCAGTACTTC. Translation gives CATSRPTGEETQYF. The rearrangement uses TRBV15 and TRBJ2-5; 8 nucleotides align to TRBD1. V dropped 3 bases and J dropped 3; count of bases not matched to a gene: 3. This CDR3 has 14 amino acids. The germline CDR1 and CDR2 sequences are LNHNV and YYDKDF (reference sequence). Using reference TRBV15 and TRBJ2-5 for the parts outside the CDR3, the full variable domain is DAMVIQNPRYQVTQFGKPVTLSCSQTLNHNVMYWYQQKSSQAPKLLFHYYDKDFNNEADTPDNFQSRRPNTSFCFLDIRSPGLGDTAMYLCATSRPTGEETQYFGPGTRLLVL.

This clone was picked up one time. Here the CDR3 DNA reads TGTGCCTGGATGACTTCGAAGACAGGACTCAGGCTTAACACCTTC. It translates to CAWMTSKTGLRLNTF. The chain joins TRBV30 to TRBJ1-2; weak D call: TRBD1 (6 bases). Trimming stripped 4 bases from V and 12 bases from J, with 27 bases between. The CDR3 contains 15 residues. The germline V gene encodes CDR1 GTSNPN and CDR2 SVGIG (reference sequence).

V and J are TRBV9 and TRBJ1-6, with TRBD1 as a possible D gene (5 bases). This CDR3 is 15 amino acids long. V lost 0 bases to trimming and J lost 5 bases, with 9 bases between them. The germline V gene encodes CDR1 SGDLS and CDR2 YYNGEE. Here the CDR3 DNA reads TGTGCCAGCAGCGTAGGACAGTACCATAATTCACCCCTCCACTTT. Translated, it gives CASSVGQYHNSPLHF.

The V gene is TRBV5-6, the J gene TRBJ2-7; no definite D call. In germline, CDR1 is SGHDT, CDR2 YYEEEE. The V and J ends lost 4 bases and 1 base respectively, with 9 bases between them. This CDR3 has 13 amino acids. This CDR3 is CASSLGNSYEQYF. The CDR3 DNA follows: TGTGCCAGCAGCCTAGGAAATTCCTACGAGCAGTACTTC.

The chain links TRBV9 to TRBJ1-3; the D is unclear. Germline CDR1 reads SGDLS; CDR2 reads YYNGEE. This CDR3 is built from 16 residues. Trimming left V 4 bases short and J 4 bases short, with 18 bases between. The CDR3 reads CASSPQIAEEGNTIYF. In DNA, the CDR3 is TGTGCCAGCAGCCCCCAAATCGCCGAGGAGGGAAACACCATATATTTT.

The chain uses TRBV7-2 and TRBJ2-1; D unresolved. The CDR3 length is 17 residues. Trimming removed 1 base at V and 4 bases at J, with 17 bases between. Germline lookup yields CDR1 SGHTA and CDR2 FQGNSA. This chain's CDR3 is CASSLGNIGRLYNEQFF. CDR3 nucleotide sequence: TGTGCCAGCAGCTTAGGAAATATAGGGCGGCTATACAATGAGCAGTTCTTC.

This clone appeared a single time. This sequence joins TRBV2 and TRBJ2-4; TRBD2 matches at 8 bases. CDR1 SNHLY and CDR2 FYNNEI come from the germline V gene. This CDR3 comprises 16 residues. V was pared by 3 bases and J by 3 bases, with 7 bases of the junction left unmatched. In DNA, the CDR3 is TGTGCCAGCAGTGAGCGGGGGGCGCTGGGCAAAAACATTCAGTACTTC. It encodes CASSERGALGKNIQYF.

The V call is TRBV6-6, the J call TRBJ1-1; D not resolved. This CDR3 comprises 11 residues. Germline V gene data show CDR1 as MNHNY and CDR2 as SVGAGI (reference sequence). The V end was cut by 5 bases, the J end by 5 bases, with 6 bases between. The CDR3, as DNA: TGTGCCAGCAGTGTGGGTACTGAAGCTTTCTTT. As protein: CASSVGTEAFF.

The chain is built from TRBV5-1 and TRBJ2-5; the D gene is possibly TRBD2 (7 bases). V gave up 0 bases and J gave up 3 bases, with 12 bases separating them. Germline V gene sequence: CDR1 SGHRS, CDR2 YFSETQ. This CDR3 is 15 amino acids long. The CDR3 loop is CASSLVGGPEETQYF. Here the CDR3 DNA reads TGCGCCAGCAGCTTGGTCGGGGGGCCGGAAGAGACCCAGTACTTC.

V is TRBV15 and J is TRBJ1-5; TRBD1 might be the D (5 bases). CDR1 is LNHNV, CDR2 YYDKDF, per germline (reference sequence). The CDR3 consists of 15 residues. V was cut by 0 bases and J by 9 bases, with 15 bases left in between. CDR3 nucleotide sequence: TGTGCCACCAGCAGAGATCGCGGGGCATCCCTGCCCCAGCATTTT. This translates into CATSRDRGASLPQHF.

This sequence joins TRBV2 and TRBJ2-3; D unclear. V lost 4 bases and J 4 bases, leaving 21 bases between the germline ends. This CDR3 comprises 17 residues. CDR1 and CDR2 from the germline V gene are SNHLY and FYNNEI. The CDR3 is CASSAHYTENLSDTQYF. In DNA form, the CDR3 reads TGTGCCAGCAGTGCCCATTACACAGAAAACCTATCAGATACGCAGTATTTT.

This chain links TRBV5-6 with TRBJ1-1, with 7 bases matching TRBD1. V lost 1 base and J lost 4; bases outside the gene matches: 1. Per germline, CDR1 SGHDT and CDR2 YYEEEE. The CDR3 is 13 residues long. CDR3 in amino acids: CASSLNRGTEAFF. For the CDR3, the DNA is TGTGCCAGCAGCTTGAACAGGGGCACTGAAGCTTTCTTT.

The chain couples TRBV5-1 to TRBJ2-5; D ambiguous. The CDR3 covers 13 residues. Germline CDR1 SGHRS, CDR2 YFSETQ. The V and J ends lost 5 bases and 4 bases respectively, with 12 bases between them. CDR3 coding DNA: TGCGCCAGCAGGCCCTCGACGGGAGAGACCCAGTACTTC. The encoded protein is CASRPSTGETQYF.

The rearrangement joins TRBV6-1 to TRBJ1-5, with D maybe TRBD1 (5 bases). The V gene's germline CDR1 is MNHNS and CDR2 SASEGT. The V end lost 2 bases, the J end lost 6 bases, and 11 bases lay between the germline ends. The CDR3 consists of 14 residues. CDR3 sequence: CASSELGQGQPQHF. The CDR3 DNA follows: TGTGCCAGCAGTGAACTTGGCCAGGGTCAGCCCCAGCATTTT.

This clone was detected only once. The genes are TRBV2 and TRBJ2-2; D possibly matches TRBD1 or TRBD2 (5 bases each). There are 15 residues in the CDR3. V lost 5 bases, J lost 0 bases, and 10 bases lay in between. Germline V gene data show CDR1 as SNHLY and CDR2 as FYNNEI. This CDR3 is CASSTGAANTGELFF. CDR3 nucleotide sequence: TGTGCCAGCAGTACCGGGGCGGCGAACACCGGGGAGCTGTTTTTT.

The chain couples TRBV7-3 to TRBJ2-2, with D tentatively TRBD2 (7 bases). Trimming took 4 bases from V and 4 from J, leaving 16 bases between them. Germline loops: CDR1 SGHTA, CDR2 FQGTGA. The length of the CDR3 is 16 residues. The CDR3: CASSWGRGGGTGELFF. The CDR3 DNA follows: TGTGCCAGCAGCTGGGGGCGCGGGGGCGGCACCGGGGAGCTGTTTTTT. Based on the CDR3 plus reference TRBV7-3 and TRBJ2-2, the full variable domain is GAGVSQTPSNKVTEKGKYVELRCDPISGHTALYWYRQSLGQGPEFLIYFQGTGAADDSGLPNDRFFAVRPEGSVSTLKIQRTERGDSAVYLCASSWGRGGGTGELFFGEGSRLTVL.

This chain links TRBV9 with TRBJ1-3; a possible D gene is TRBD1 (6 bases). CDR3 length: 18 residues. Germline assignment: CDR1 SGDLS and CDR2 YYNGEE. The V and J ends lost 0 bases and 4 bases respectively, with 20 bases between them. CDR3 DNA: TGTGCCAGCAGCGTAGATCCCCCAGGACAGACCCTAGGAAACACCATATATTTT. It encodes CASSVDPPGQTLGNTIYF.

The chain joins TRBV4-3 to TRBJ2-3, with TRBD2 matching 7 bases. From germline, CDR1 is LGHNA and CDR2 YSLEER. Trimming removed 1 base from V and 3 bases from J; junction bases left unmatched: 7. This CDR3 is built from 16 residues. CDR3 residues: CASSQGGGGWTDTQYF. In DNA, the CDR3 is TGCGCCAGCAGCCAAGGTGGCGGGGGATGGACAGATACGCAGTATTTT.

The chain carries TRBV6-5 and TRBJ2-2; the D is unclear. Trimming left V 6 bases short and J 2 bases short, with 10 bases between. This CDR3 region has 14 residues. Germline V gene sequence: CDR1 MNHEY, CDR2 SVGAGI. CDR3 loop: CASSRRQNTGELFF. In DNA, the CDR3 is TGTGCCAGCAGCCGCCGGCAAAACACCGGGGAGCTGTTTTTT.